Listed here are 16 T cell receptor beta chains from one sample, sequenced in a study of shared clonotypes between healthy human individuals. CD8 cells classed as naive were CD45RO-negative and positively selected for CCR7, excluding terminally differentiated effector memory CD45RA+ cells. TCRdb's table, derived via immunoSEQ multiplex PCR, lists solely in-frame clones and lacks some. Of more than 2 million clones listed, roughly 95% were seen once; the top ten hold less than 2%. Sequences were obtained from naive CD8+ T cells from PBMCs. All receptors derive from a man aged 18-30 years in good health. Some clones in this sample may be carry-over from other donors' samples.

Only one count was recorded for this clone. The rearrangement joins TRBV11-2 to TRBJ2-7, with D perhaps given as TRBD1 or TRBD2 (5 bases each). Per the germline V gene, CDR1 is SGHAT and CDR2 is FQNNGV. The CDR3 totals 14 residues. Trimming took 0 bases from V and 3 from J, leaving 9 bases between them. CDR3 loop: CASSLEFGGYEQYF. CDR3 sequence (DNA): TGTGCCAGCAGCTTAGAGTTTGGGGGCTACGAGCAGTACTTC.

The chain is built from TRBV27 and TRBJ2-3; D possibly corresponds to TRBD2 (6 bases). The CDR3 totals 16 residues. CDR1 is MNHEY and CDR2 is SMNVEV in the germline V gene (reference sequence). V dropped 5 bases and J dropped 1 base, with 16 bases sitting between them. The CDR3 reads CASSIGTLRGTDTQYF. DNA of the CDR3: TGTGCCAGCAGTATCGGGACTTTAAGGGGCACAGATACGCAGTATTTT.

The V call is TRBV19, the J call TRBJ2-3; maybe TRBD2 (6 bases). The V and J ends lost 6 bases and 0 bases respectively, with 13 bases between them. Per germline, CDR1 LNHDA and CDR2 SQIVND (reference sequence). The CDR3 spans 15 residues. CDR3 DNA: TGTGCCAGTAGCCCCTTCCGGGGGAGCACAGATACGCAGTATTTT. This translates into CASSPFRGSTDTQYF.

About this clone: It may be a read error: a sequence one base away is much more abundant. The same CDR3 is also encoded by other DNA sequences in this sample. This chain uses TRBV9 with TRBJ1-5; D is unresolved. The CDR3 runs to 13 residues. From germline, CDR1 is SGDLS and CDR2 YYNGEE. V lost 0 bases, J lost 4 bases, and 5 bases lay in between. The CDR3, as DNA: TGTGCCAGCAGCGTAGTGGGGAATCAGCCCCAGCATTTT. Translated, it gives CASSVVGNQPQHF. The whole variable domain, remainder taken from reference TRBV9 and TRBJ1-5, is DSGVTQTPKHLITATGQRVTLRCSPRSGDLSVYWYQQSLDQGLQFLIQYYNGEERAKGNILERFSAQQFPDLHSELNLSSLELGDSALYFCASSVVGNQPQHFGDGTRLSIL.

The rearrangement joins TRBV5-8 to TRBJ2-1; D may match TRBD1 or TRBD2 (5 bases each). Trimming shortened V by 10 bases and J by 0 bases, and 14 bases separated the two germline ends. The germline V gene encodes CDR1 SGHTS and CDR2 YDEGEE. The CDR3 has 14 amino acids. Written as DNA, the CDR3 is TGTGCCGGAAGGGGACGAAGCTCCTACAATGAGCAGTTCTTC. Its protein is CAGRGRSSYNEQFF.

The chain combines TRBV6-6 with TRBJ2-7; no clear D gene. Between the trimmed V and J ends, which lost 2 bases and 8 bases, there was a span of 7 bases. Germline CDR1 is MNHNY and CDR2 is SVGAGI (reference sequence). This CDR3 region has 11 residues. CDR3 residues: CASSYGDKQYF. The DNA for the CDR3 is TGTGCCAGCAGTTACGGCGATAAGCAGTACTTC.

The count of this clone is one. V is TRBV15 and J is TRBJ2-1, with D possibly matching TRBD1 (5 bases). Trimming cost V 0 bases and J 4 bases, with 13 bases left between them. The CDR3 is 16 amino acids. In germline, CDR1 is LNHNV, CDR2 YYDKDF (reference sequence). CDR3 region: CATSREMTVLYNEQFF. The CDR3 DNA reads TGTGCCACCAGCAGAGAAATGACAGTACTTTACAATGAGCAGTTCTTC.

A note on this clone: Additional DNA sequences in this sample encode the identical CDR3. CDR3 region: CASSLSVAGTYEQYF. DNA for the CDR3: TGTGCCAGCAGTTTATCGGTGGCGGGGACCTACGAGCAGTACTTC. The chain combines TRBV27 with TRBJ2-7; possibly TRBD2 for D (6 bases). V was clipped by 0 bases and J by 2 bases, with 11 bases between them. The germline CDR1 and CDR2 sequences are MNHEY and SMNVEV (reference sequence). This CDR3 spans 15 amino acids.

The J gene is TRBJ2-7, the V gene TRBV19, with TRBD1 identical over 10 bases. The V gene's germline CDR1 is LNHDA and CDR2 SQIVND (reference sequence). V lost 6 bases and J lost 3; bases outside the gene matches: 5. This CDR3 region has 14 residues. The CDR3 nucleotides are TGTGCCAGTAGGGAGACAGGGGGCGGCTACGAGCAGTACTTC. Translation: CASRETGGGYEQYF.

This sequence joins TRBV2 and TRBJ2-6; no clear D gene. V dropped 6 bases and J dropped 1 base, with 16 bases sitting between them. CDR1 is SNHLY and CDR2 is FYNNEI in the germline V gene. The CDR3 loop spans 17 amino acids. The CDR3 coding sequence is TGTGCCAGCAGCCTTCGGTTAGAGCTGTCTGGGGCCAACGTCCTGACTTTC. It is translated as CASSLRLELSGANVLTF.

The rearrangement links TRBV7-9 to TRBJ2-4; D remains ambiguous. The V end was cut by 3 bases, the J end by 0 bases, with 9 bases between. Germline V CDR1 and CDR2: SEHNR, FQNEAQ (reference sequence). The CDR3 has 15 residues. The CDR3 region is CASSFPDPAKNIQYF. In DNA, the CDR3 is TGTGCCAGCAGCTTCCCGGATCCAGCCAAAAACATTCAGTACTTC.

The chain combines TRBV7-9 with TRBJ1-1; 7 bases line up with TRBD1. The CDR3 extends over 15 amino acids. CDR1 SEHNR and CDR2 FQNEAQ come from the germline V gene (reference sequence). The trim removed 4 bases at V and 2 bases at J, leaving 7 bases unmatched. The CDR3: CASSSTRQGNTEAFF. CDR3 nucleotides: TGTGCCAGCAGCTCGACTCGACAGGGAAACACTGAAGCTTTCTTT.

This clone appeared once. The chain couples TRBV5-1 to TRBJ2-7; the D call may be TRBD1 or TRBD2 (5 bases each). This CDR3 has 12 amino acids. Per the germline V gene, CDR1 is SGHRS and CDR2 is YFSETQ. Deletions cut 4 bases from V and 4 bases from J, with 9 bases between. The CDR3 coding sequence is TGCGCCAGCAGCGGGGACGGGTACGAGCAGTACTTC. Protein product: CASSGDGYEQYF.

This chain connects TRBV28 to TRBJ1-3; the match to TRBD1 covers 7 bases. The CDR3 sequence is 13 residues long. The J segment lost 8 bases and the V segment lost 8 bases, leaving 9 bases of the junction unmatched. CDR1 is MDHEN and CDR2 is SYDVKM in the germline V gene. The CDR3 sequence is CASGRQGRDTIYF. In nucleotides, the CDR3 is TGTGCCAGCGGAAGACAGGGAAGGGACACCATATATTTT.

J is TRBJ2-5 and V is TRBV15, with 11 positions matching TRBD2. The CDR3 is 15 amino acids. Unmatched junction bases numbered 16, after V lost 9 bases and J lost 10 bases. Germline V gene sequence: CDR1 LNHNV, CDR2 YYDKDF (reference sequence). CDR3 protein: CATAGTSGLEGDQYF. In DNA form, the CDR3 reads TGTGCCACTGCCGGGACTAGCGGCCTAGAGGGGGACCAGTACTTC.

The chain has TRBV19 and TRBJ2-3; 10 bases agree with TRBD2. From germline, CDR1 is LNHDA and CDR2 SQIVND (reference sequence). The CDR3 length is 13 residues. V lost 6 bases and J lost 5; bases outside the gene matches: 2. This chain's CDR3 is CASRTSGIDTQYF. CDR3 in DNA: TGTGCCAGTAGAACTAGCGGGATAGATACGCAGTATTTT.